This is a list of T cell receptor beta chains from one sample in a study of blood T cell repertoires in COVID-19. The data were produced by immunoSEQ multiplex PCR, yet TCRdb's version contains in-frame clones alone and is incomplete. The data contain under 350,000 clones, approximately 86% of them singletons. Sequenced input: PBMCs or T cells enriched from blood (not recorded which). The receptors were gathered from a woman aged 40 to 50 with acute COVID-19. Both conserved end residues are part of each CDR3. The D gene is left open where the match is weak. Some rows have no size entry. The others give once, few or many, or a class for an expanded clone.

- | TRBJ2-6 | TRBV7-2 | - | CASSLFVLGANVLTF | TGTGCCAGCAGCCTGTTCGTCCTTGGGGCCAACGTCCTGACTTTC
- | TRBJ2-2 | TRBV27 | TRBD2 | CASSRNSGIGTGELFF | TGTGCCAGCAGTCGAAATAGCGGGATTGGGACCGGGGAGCTGTTTTTT
- | TRBJ1-1 | TRBV7-9 | TRBD1 | CASSLVGGIGAFF | TGTGCCAGCAGCTTAGTAGGGGGCATTGGTGCTTTCTTT
- | TRBJ2-1 | TRBV28 | - | CASRTYTGFSSYNEQFF | TGTGCCAGCAGGACTTATACAGGGTTTTCCTCCTACAATGAGCAGTTCTTC
- | TRBJ2-7 | TRBV7-2 | TRBD2 | CASSWLSGSGYEQYF | TGTGCCAGCAGCTGGCTTAGCGGGAGTGGCTACGAGCAGTACTTC
- | TRBJ2-2 | TRBV10-3 | TRBD2 | CAITSGNTGELFF | TGTGCCATCACTAGCGGGAACACCGGGGAGCTGTTTTTT
- | TRBJ1-6 | TRBV4-2 | - | CASSQVPPGEGYNSPLHF | TGTGCCAGCAGCCAAGTCCCCCCAGGGGAGGGCTATAATTCACCCCTCCACTTT
- | TRBJ1-5 | TRBV7-9 | TRBD1 | CASSLGTGGSDNQPQHF | TGTGCCAGCAGCTTAGGTACAGGGGGCTCTGACAATCAGCCCCAGCATTTT
- | TRBJ1-1 | TRBV3-1/TRBV3-2 | TRBD1 | CASSRDSSMNTEAFF | TGTGCCAGCAGCCGGGACAGCAGTATGAACACTGAAGCTTTCTTT
- | TRBJ1-1 | TRBV6-6 | - | CASSPRLATGPMNTEAFF | TGTGCCAGCAGTCCCCGCCTAGCAACCGGCCCTATGAACACTGAAGCTTTCTTT
- | TRBJ1-3 | TRBV29-1 | - | CSVRLQGTGNTIYF | TGCAGCGTCCGACTACAGGGTACTGGAAACACCATATATTTT
- | TRBJ1-2 | TRBV28 | TRBD1 | CASSPRTGGRYGYTF | TGTGCCAGCAGTCCAAGGACAGGGGGTAGATATGGCTACACCTTC
- | TRBJ2-7 | TRBV28 | TRBD1 | CASSFPLQRDRSTYEQYF | TGTGCCAGCAGTTTCCCCCTCCAAAGGGACAGAAGTACCTACGAGCAGTACTTC
- | TRBJ1-2 | TRBV6-2/TRBV6-3 | - | CASSYQGNYGYTF | TGTGCCAGCAGTTACCAGGGGAACTATGGCTACACCTTC
- | TRBJ2-3 | TRBV9 | TRBD2 | CASSVELAGADTQYF | TGTGCCAGCAGCGTAGAACTAGCGGGCGCAGATACGCAGTATTTT
- | TRBJ2-5 | TRBV5-1 | TRBD2 | CASSLGAGIGETQYF | TGCGCCAGCAGCTTGGGAGCGGGAATAGGTGAGACCCAGTACTTC
- | TRBJ2-1 | TRBV23-1 | TRBD1 | CASNRTGIVYEQFF | TGCGCCAGCAATAGGACAGGGATCGTCTATGAGCAGTTCTTC
- | TRBJ1-1 | TRBV6-5 | - | CASSTYTEAFF | TGTGCCAGCAGTACTTACACTGAAGCTTTCTTT
once | TRBJ1-5 | TRBV19 | TRBD1 | CASSIDDRVYQPQHF | TGTGCCAGTAGTATAGACGACAGGGTGTACCAGCCCCAGCATTTT
- | TRBJ1-6 | TRBV4-3 | TRBD1 | CASSQNVYRQGYSPLHF | TGCGCCAGCAGCCAAAACGTATACCGACAGGGGTATTCACCCCTCCACTTT
- | TRBJ2-7 | TRBV29-1 | - | CSPDWNRALRQYF | TGCAGCCCTGACTGGAACAGGGCTTTGAGACAGTACTTC
- | TRBJ1-2 | TRBV7-2 | TRBD1 | CASSLLGQGIANYGYTF | TGTGCCAGCAGCTTACTCGGACAGGGGATCGCTAACTATGGCTACACCTTC
few | TRBJ1-5 | TRBV27 | TRBD1 | CASSRTGEDQPQHF | TGTGCCAGCAGTAGGACAGGCGAGGATCAGCCCCAGCATTTT
- | TRBJ1-4 | TRBV28 | TRBD1 | CASSFRDRENEKLFF | TGTGCCAGCAGTTTCAGGGACAGAGAGAATGAAAAACTGTTTTTT
- | TRBJ2-3 | TRBV29-1 | - | CSVASIPDTQYF | TGCAGCGTTGCAAGCATTCCAGATACGCAGTATTTT
- | TRBJ1-2 | TRBV10-3 | - | CATRQNKPDGYTF | TGTGCCACGAGGCAGAATAAGCCGGATGGCTACACCTTC
- | TRBJ1-5 | TRBV19 | - | CASSPGMAGNQPQHF | TGTGCCAGTAGTCCAGGGATGGCGGGCAATCAGCCCCAGCATTTT
- | TRBJ2-5 | TRBV4-1 | TRBD2 | CASSQIPQVAGGPFETQYF | TGCGCCAGCAGCCAAATCCCTCAGGTAGCGGGAGGGCCGTTCGAGACCCAGTACTTC
- | TRBJ2-6 | TRBV19 | TRBD1 | CASSEDRGQRRANVLTF | TGTGCCAGTAGTGAGGACAGGGGTCAACGAAGGGCCAACGTCCTGACTTTC
- | TRBJ2-5 | TRBV6-6 | TRBD1 | CASSYPGQGQETQYF | TGTGCCAGCAGTTACCCCGGACAGGGGCAAGAGACCCAGTACTTC
- | TRBJ1-1 | TRBV3-1/TRBV3-2 | - | CASSQGGGGRFTEAFF | TGTGCCAGCAGCCAAGGGGGCGGGGGGCGATTCACTGAAGCTTTCTTT
- | TRBJ2-2 | TRBV11-2 | - | CASSFGWSDGGELFF | TGTGCCAGCAGCTTCGGTTGGAGTGATGGCGGGGAGCTGTTTTTT
- | TRBJ1-1 | TRBV15 | - | CATSREDRPNTEAFF | TGTGCCACCAGCAGAGAGGACAGACCGAACACTGAAGCTTTCTTT
- | TRBJ2-7 | TRBV6-5 | - | CASSSLSKSYEQYF | TGTGCCAGCAGTTCGCTATCGAAATCCTACGAGCAGTACTTC
- | TRBJ2-1 | TRBV5-3 | TRBD2 | CARSPREGSYNEQFF | TGTGCCAGAAGCCCCAGGGAGGGCTCCTACAATGAGCAGTTCTTC
- | TRBJ1-6 | TRBV6-5 | - | CASTPRPLGGPLHF | TGTGCCAGCACCCCAAGACCCTTAGGCGGACCCCTCCACTTT